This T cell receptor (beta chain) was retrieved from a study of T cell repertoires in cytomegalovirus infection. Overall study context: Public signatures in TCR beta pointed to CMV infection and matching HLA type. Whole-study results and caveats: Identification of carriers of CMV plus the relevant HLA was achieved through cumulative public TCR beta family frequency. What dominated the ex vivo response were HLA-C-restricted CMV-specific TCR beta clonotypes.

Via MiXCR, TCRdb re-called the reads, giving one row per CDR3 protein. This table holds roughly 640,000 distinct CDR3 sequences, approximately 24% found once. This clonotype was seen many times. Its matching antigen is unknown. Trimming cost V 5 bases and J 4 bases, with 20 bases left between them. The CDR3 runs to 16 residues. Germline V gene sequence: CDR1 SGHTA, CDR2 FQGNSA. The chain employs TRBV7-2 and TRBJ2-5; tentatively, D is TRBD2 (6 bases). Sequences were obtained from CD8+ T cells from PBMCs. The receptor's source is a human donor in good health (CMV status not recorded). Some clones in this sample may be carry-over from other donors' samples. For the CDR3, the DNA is TGTGCCAGCAGCCCTCTGCCCCTCGGGAGACGAGAGACCCAGTACTTC. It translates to CASSPLPLGRRETQYF.